This note documents a single T cell receptor beta chain sequence. Profiling relied on immunoSEQ multiplex PCR, and the TCRdb table lists in-frame clones only, not all of them. This sample has some 400,000 clones, with 81% found just once. This CDR3 contains 15 residues. Trimming removed 5 bases from V and 4 bases from J, with 14 bases in between. Looked up from germline, CDR1 is LNHDA and CDR2 is SQIVND (reference sequence). The entry originates in a study of blood T cell repertoires in COVID-19. Study overall: The analysed material was cDNA or gDNA that came from T cells, B-cell-depleted T cells, or PBMCs.

The sequenced material came from peripheral blood. The clonotype was recovered from a human donor with acute or convalescent COVID-19. The donor label of this sample is uncertain. V is TRBV19 and J is TRBJ2-2; maybe TRBD2 (6 bases). CDR3 nucleotide sequence: TGTGCCAGTAGTCTCAACCTGGGGGGCACCGGGGAGCTGTTTTTT. Its translation is CASSLNLGGTGELFF. Complete variable domain (other parts from reference TRBV19 and TRBJ2-2): DGGITQSPKYLFRKEGQNVTLSCEQNLNHDAMYWYRQDPGQGLRLIYYSQIVNDFQKGDIAEGYSVSREKKESFPLTVTSAQKNPTAFYLCASSLNLGGTGELFFGEGSRLTVL.